Each of the 22 T cell receptor beta chains below was sequenced from the same sample in a study of T cells in tuberculosis listed by TCRdb under 2018. Library preparation used the immunoSEQ multiplex PCR assay. Drawn from immuneACCESS, this table holds only the in-frame rearrangements with V and J called that TCRdb kept. Clones are partly lost; checked studies trace under half to an unresolved V gene and leave the rest unexplained. The sample table contains about 40,000 clones; only one count was recorded for around 94% of them. The ten largest clones represent about 4.5% of the sample. The meaning of the sample's time point label: new active TB diagnosis, blood taken before or within 7 days of starting treatment. Sequenced material: PBMCs, taken at tuberculosis diagnosis. Source of these receptors: an adult with tuberculosis.

This clone was seen only once. This sequence joins TRBV18 and TRBJ2-5, with D uncertain. Germline V CDR1 and CDR2: KGHSH, LQKENI. CDR3 length: 13 amino acids. The germline V and J ends were trimmed by 2 bases and 2 bases, with 6 bases remaining between them. In nucleotides, the CDR3 is TGTGCCAGCTCACCAATCGGGCAAGAGACCCAGTACTTC. Translating gives CASSPIGQETQYF.

The chain links TRBV6-4 to TRBJ2-3, with TRBD2 matching 9 bases. Trimming took 7 bases from V and 0 from J; bases not matched to a gene: 8. This CDR3 has 16 amino acids. The germline gives CDR1 MRHNA, CDR2 SNTAGT. CDR3 sequence reads: CASNYEAGGSTDTQYF. The DNA for the CDR3 is TGTGCCAGCAATTACGAGGCGGGGGGGAGCACAGATACGCAGTATTTT.

This clone was seen a single time. The rearrangement joins TRBV5-1 to TRBJ1-2; 7 nucleotides match TRBD1. There are 13 residues in the CDR3. CDR1 is SGHRS, CDR2 YFSETQ, per germline. V was clipped by 1 base and J by 8 bases; unmatched bases: 5. DNA for the CDR3: TGCGCCAGCAGCTTGCCGGGACAGCAAGGCTACACCTTC. This translates into CASSLPGQQGYTF.

The sample holds one count of this clone. The chain carries TRBV7-8 and TRBJ2-3; 11 nucleotides line up with TRBD2. The germline gives CDR1 SGHVS, CDR2 FQNEAQ. CDR3 length: 18 residues. The trim removed 3 bases at V and 2 bases at J, leaving 10 bases unmatched. The DNA of the CDR3 is TGTGCCAGCAGCTTTGGGACTAGCGGCGAAGTTTTCACAGATACGCAGTATTTT. This codes for CASSFGTSGEVFTDTQYF.

The rearrangement links TRBV7-2 to TRBJ1-5, with D possibly matching TRBD1 (6 bases). The germline V gene has CDR1 SGHTA and CDR2 FQGNSA. The V and J ends lost 5 bases and 11 bases respectively, with 22 bases between them. The CDR3 has 15 amino acids. CDR3 nucleotide sequence: TGTGCCAGCAGCCCTAGGGGGGGGTTGGTAAGGGCCCAGCATTTT. It specifies CASSPRGGLVRAQHF.

The chain recombines TRBV9 with TRBJ1-2; the D gene is possibly TRBD1 (6 bases). Trimming shortened V by 6 bases and J by 3 bases, and 15 bases separated the two germline ends. This CDR3 spans 14 amino acids. Germline-derived CDR1 and CDR2 are SGDLS and YYNGEE. CDR3 protein: CASTLAGTHYGYTF. Here the CDR3 DNA reads TGTGCCAGCACCTTAGCCGGGACACACTATGGCTACACCTTC.

The chain couples TRBV11-2 to TRBJ1-2; D call uncertain. Germline V gene sequence: CDR1 SGHAT, CDR2 FQNNGV. This CDR3 has 14 residues. The V end lost 5 bases, the J end lost 2 bases, and 12 bases lay between the germline ends. CDR3 sequence reads: CASSPGGRNYGYTF. The CDR3 bases are TGTGCCAGCAGCCCCGGCGGGCGGAACTATGGCTACACCTTC.

The genes are TRBV7-5 and TRBJ1-5; the table's D call, TRBD1, was not checked against the DNA. TRBV7-5 is noted as a pseudogene. The CDR3 is 13 residues long. CDR3 coding DNA: TGTGCCTGCGGGGGACAGGCCCCCCAGCCCCAGCATTTT. This encodes CACGGQAPQPQHF.

V and J are TRBV9 and TRBJ2-5; TRBD2 agrees at 9 bases. This CDR3 region has 16 residues. Germline V CDR1 and CDR2: SGDLS, YYNGEE. The junction had 5 bases not matched to a gene; V was cut back by 0 bases and J by 2 bases. CDR3: CASSVEGAGGQETQYF. In DNA form, the CDR3 reads TGTGCCAGCAGCGTAGAGGGAGCGGGGGGTCAAGAGACCCAGTACTTC.

Only one count was recorded for this clone. The chain uses TRBV7-2 and TRBJ1-3; D is unresolved. Trimming cost V 4 bases and J 4 bases, with 17 bases left between them. Germline V gene lookup returns CDR1 SGHTA and CDR2 FQGNSA. This CDR3 region has 16 residues. The CDR3 sequence: CASSSRALGGGNTIYF. For the CDR3, the DNA is TGTGCCAGCAGCTCGCGCGCCTTAGGAGGCGGAAACACCATATATTTT.

The chain couples TRBV4-1 to TRBJ2-7, with 7 nucleotides matching TRBD2. Germline CDR1 and CDR2: MGHRA and YSYEKL. This CDR3 comprises 15 residues. Germline trimming cut 3 bases from V and 5 bases from J; bases unmatched to any gene: 10. CDR3 protein: CASSHSGGGLDEQYF. The CDR3 DNA reads as TGCGCCAGCAGCCACAGTGGGGGGGGGTTGGACGAGCAGTACTTC.

This sequence joins TRBV7-9 and TRBJ1-5; TRBD1 matches 8 bases. Germline assignment: CDR1 SEHNR and CDR2 FQNEAQ (reference sequence). The ends lost 4 bases at V and 5 bases at J; junction bases unmatched: 4. CDR3 length equals 14 residues. The CDR3 here is CASSSDREDQPQHF. DNA of the CDR3: TGTGCCAGCAGCTCGGACAGGGAGGATCAGCCCCAGCATTTT.

This clone turned up a few times. J is TRBJ2-2 and V is TRBV4-2, with 7 bases fitting TRBD2. Germline CDR1 reads LGHNA; CDR2 reads YNFKEQ. The V gene end was trimmed by 4 bases and the J gene end by 4 bases; junction bases not matched to a gene: 6. The CDR3 is made up of 15 amino acids. The CDR3 loop is CASSPNRGGTGELFF. As DNA, the CDR3 is TGTGCCAGCAGCCCGAATCGCGGGGGCACCGGGGAGCTGTTTTTT.

The CDR3 DNA reads as TGTGCCAGCAGCGCGGGACGGTACTCGAACACCGGGGAGCTGTTTTTT. Protein product: CASSAGRYSNTGELFF. The gene calls are TRBV14 and TRBJ2-2, with D possibly TRBD2 on 6 matching bases. This CDR3 is 16 amino acids long. Germline V CDR1 and CDR2: SGHDN, FVKESK. V lost 5 bases to trimming and J lost 0 bases, with 13 bases between them.

The chain carries TRBV6-5 and TRBJ1-5; D might be TRBD1 (6 bases). The CDR3 runs 13 residues. Germline V gene data show CDR1 as MNHEY and CDR2 as SVGAGI. V lost 6 bases to trimming and J lost 7 bases, with 13 bases between them. This chain's CDR3 is CASRSGHLQPQHF. CDR3 nucleotides: TGTGCCAGCAGATCGGGACATCTCCAGCCCCAGCATTTT.

CDR3 coding DNA: TGCGCCAGCAGCCAACGAACAGGGCCCCTAAAGAACACCGGGGAGCTGTTTTTT. It encodes CASSQRTGPLKNTGELFF. The V and J genes are TRBV4-1 and TRBJ2-2; D might be TRBD1 (6 bases). Germline CDR1 is MGHRA and CDR2 is YSYEKL. The CDR3 spans 18 residues. Between the trimmed V and J ends, which lost 2 bases and 1 base, there was a span of 17 bases.

The V and J genes are TRBV4-1 and TRBJ1-1; D is uncertain. Per germline, CDR1 MGHRA and CDR2 YSYEKL. This CDR3 contains 14 residues. The V gene lost 1 base and the J gene lost 1 base, with 7 bases spanning the gap. CDR3 sequence (DNA): TGCGCCAGCAGCCAAGGACTCCAGAACACTGAAGCTTTCTTT. This translates into CASSQGLQNTEAFF.

This clone was observed once. The chain joins TRBV7-2 to TRBJ1-2; possible D gene TRBD1, 6 bases. Germline V gives CDR1 SGHTA, CDR2 FQGNSA. Trimming removed 4 bases at V and 4 bases at J, with 10 bases between. The CDR3 runs to 13 residues. The CDR3 reads CASSSGAGYGYTF. CDR3 DNA: TGTGCCAGCAGCTCAGGGGCGGGCTATGGCTACACCTTC.

This clone has only one observation. V usage is TRBV19 and J usage is TRBJ1-1, with 7 bases lining up with TRBD1. This CDR3 has 13 residues. The V gene's germline CDR1 is LNHDA and CDR2 SQIVND (reference sequence). The junction had 8 bases not matched to a gene; V was cut back by 3 bases and J by 10 bases. In nucleotides, the CDR3 is TGTGCCAGTAGTATTTTGCAGGGGGAAGGAGCTTTCTTT. Amino acids: CASSILQGEGAFF.

The V gene is TRBV28, the J gene TRBJ2-7, with D hard to call. The CDR3 length is 11 residues. Germline-derived CDR1 and CDR2 are MDHEN and SYDVKM. Trimming pared 9 bases from V and 0 bases from J, leaving 6 bases between. The CDR3 sequence: CASSNSYEQYF. As DNA, the CDR3 is TGTGCCAGTAGCAACTCCTACGAGCAGTACTTC. Full variable domain (rest looked up from reference TRBV28 and TRBJ2-7): DVKVTQSSRYLVKRTGEKVFLECVQDMDHENMFWYRQDPGLGLRLIYFSYDVKMKEKGDIPEGYSVSREKKERFSLILESASTNQTSMYLCASSNSYEQYFGPGTRLTVT.

This clone was observed once. V gene TRBV19 combines with J gene TRBJ1-4; maybe TRBD1 (6 bases). In germline, CDR1 is LNHDA, CDR2 SQIVND (reference sequence). Trimming took 7 bases from V and 1 from J, leaving 13 bases between them. This CDR3 contains 15 residues. CDR3 DNA: TGTGCCAGTACCATAAGGGGGGGAACTAATGAAAAACTGTTTTTT. Its protein is CASTIRGGTNEKLFF.

The chain carries TRBV5-6 and TRBJ1-1, with 11 bases fitting TRBD1. J was trimmed by 1 base and V by 1 base; bases with no gene match: 6. The CDR3 contains 17 residues. CDR1 and CDR2 (germline): SGHDT, YYEEEE. The CDR3 protein is CASSLPRDRGKNTEAFF. The CDR3 region has the DNA TGTGCCAGCAGCTTGCCTCGGGACAGGGGGAAGAACACTGAAGCTTTCTTT.